A selection of T cell receptor beta chains follows, all from one sample in a study of blood T cell repertoires in COVID-19. Profiled with immunoSEQ multiplex PCR; TCRdb holds only in-frame clones, not every one. The table has around 300,000 clones, under 90% seen once. The sequenced sample consisted of peripheral blood. The receptors stem from a man aged 50 to 60 with acute or convalescent COVID-19. Each CDR3 is given with its conserved first and last residue. Fields, in order: CDR3 DNA, CDR3 protein, J gene, V gene, D gene, clone size. The D gene is left open where the match is weak. Size tells how often a clone was seen (once, few, many) or the class of an expanded clone, and some rows leave it out.

DNA: TGTGCCAGCAGCTTAAACAGGGGGTTCAATCAGCCCCAGCATTTT
CDR3: CASSLNRGFNQPQHF
J: TRBJ1-5
V: TRBV7-8
D: TRBD1
size: .

DNA: TGTGCCAGCAGCCCAAGCTCACGGTTCAACACTGAAGCTTTCTTT
CDR3: CASSPSSRFNTEAFF
J: TRBJ1-1
V: TRBV3-1/TRBV3-2
D: .
size: .

DNA: TGTGCCAGTAGTATGGTATTGAGCTCCTACAATGAGCAGTTCTTC
CDR3: CASSMVLSSYNEQFF
J: TRBJ2-1
V: TRBV19
D: .
size: .

DNA: TGCGCCAGCCAACCGGGACAGGGAAGAGGGAATGGCTACACCTTC
CDR3: CASQPGQGRGNGYTF
J: TRBJ1-2
V: TRBV5-1
D: TRBD1
size: once

DNA: TGTGCCAGCAGTTTAGGGCTAGCGGGGTCTCTAAGTTATGAGCAGTTCTTC
CDR3: CASSLGLAGSLSYEQFF
J: TRBJ2-1
V: TRBV27
D: TRBD2
size: .

DNA: TGTGCCAGCAGCGCCCAGGGGGAGCCCTCCTACGAGCAGTACTTC
CDR3: CASSAQGEPSYEQYF
J: TRBJ2-7
V: TRBV14
D: TRBD1
size: .

DNA: TGTGCCAGCAGTCCCGGACTAGCGGGCGACAATGAGCAGTTCTTC
CDR3: CASSPGLAGDNEQFF
J: TRBJ2-1
V: TRBV27
D: TRBD2
size: .

DNA: TGTGCCAGCAGCCAGGGGTCCGAGAATCAGCCCCAGCATTTT
CDR3: CASSQGSENQPQHF
J: TRBJ1-5
V: TRBV2
D: .
size: .

DNA: TGCGCCAGCAGCTTTCCGGACAGGGTATATGGCTACACCTTC
CDR3: CASSFPDRVYGYTF
J: TRBJ1-2
V: TRBV5-1
D: TRBD1
size: .

DNA: TGTGCCAGCAGCTCGGCGGGGCCACACAATGAGCAGTTCTTC
CDR3: CASSSAGPHNEQFF
J: TRBJ2-1
V: TRBV7-3
D: .
size: once

DNA: TGTGCCACCAGCAGAGTAACAGGGCGATATGGCTACACCTTC
CDR3: CATSRVTGRYGYTF
J: TRBJ1-2
V: TRBV15
D: .
size: .

DNA: TGTGCCAGCTCACCTGGGGCCGGGTTCTATGGCTACACCTTC
CDR3: CASSPGAGFYGYTF
J: TRBJ1-2
V: TRBV18
D: .
size: .

DNA: TGTGCCAGCTCGCTCGACAGGGTTTTTGGCTACACCTTC
CDR3: CASSLDRVFGYTF
J: TRBJ1-2
V: TRBV18
D: TRBD1
size: .

DNA: TGTGCCAGCAGCATAGACCGGGACTTAAAACGAGGGACCCTCTACTTC
CDR3: CASSIDRDLKRGTLYF
J: TRBJ2-7
V: TRBV5-6
D: .
size: few

DNA: TGTGCCAGTAGTATCAATAACTATGGCTACACCTTC
CDR3: CASSINNYGYTF
J: TRBJ1-2
V: TRBV19
D: .
size: .

DNA: TGTGCCAGCAGTTACGGGGGACAGGTAGACGAAAAACTGTTTTTT
CDR3: CASSYGGQVDEKLFF
J: TRBJ1-4
V: TRBV6-5
D: TRBD1
size: .

DNA: TGTGCCAGCAGTGACGGTAGCGGGGGGGTCGATGAGCAGTTCTTC
CDR3: CASSDGSGGVDEQFF
J: TRBJ2-1
V: TRBV6-4
D: TRBD2
size: .

DNA: TGTGCCAGCAGCCCGGGACAGAATAATTCACCCCTCCACTTT
CDR3: CASSPGQNNSPLHF
J: TRBJ1-6
V: TRBV3-1/TRBV3-2
D: TRBD1
size: .

DNA: TGTGCCAGCAGCCAAAAGGGGTCCTACAATGAGCAGTTCTTC
CDR3: CASSQKGSYNEQFF
J: TRBJ2-1
V: TRBV3-1/TRBV3-2
D: .
size: .

DNA: TGTGCCAGCAGCGTCCTAGCGGGGGGCCGTCAAGAGACCCAGTACTTC
CDR3: CASSVLAGGRQETQYF
J: TRBJ2-5
V: TRBV9
D: TRBD2
size: .

DNA: TGTGCCTGGAGTGTACCCCCACAGGGATACTACGAGCAGTACTTC
CDR3: CAWSVPPQGYYEQYF
J: TRBJ2-7
V: TRBV30
D: .
size: .

DNA: TGTGCCACCAGGGCAGGGGGTAACACCGGGGAGCTGTTTTTT
CDR3: CATRAGGNTGELFF
J: TRBJ2-2
V: TRBV7-3
D: TRBD1
size: .

DNA: TGTGCCAGCATCCGTAACACTGAAGCTTTCTTT
CDR3: CASIRNTEAFF
J: TRBJ1-1
V: TRBV25-1
D: .
size: .

DNA: TGTGCCACCAGCCCAGGGGGGGGCAGGGGGCCTGACAATGAGCAGTTCTTC
CDR3: CATSPGGGRGPDNEQFF
J: TRBJ2-1
V: TRBV15
D: .
size: .

DNA: TGTGCCAGCAAGGACAGGGGAGGATCACCCCTCCACTTT
CDR3: CASKDRGGSPLHF
J: TRBJ1-6
V: TRBV25-1
D: TRBD1
size: .

DNA: TGTGCCAGCAGCTTGAGGGGGATGGTCGAAAACATTCAGTACTTC
CDR3: CASSLRGMVENIQYF
J: TRBJ2-4
V: TRBV5-8
D: .
size: once

DNA: TGTGCCAGCACGGGACAGGGGAACACTGAAGCTTTCTTT
CDR3: CASTGQGNTEAFF
J: TRBJ1-1
V: TRBV12-3/TRBV12-4
D: TRBD1
size: .

DNA: TGTGCCAGCAGTTTAAGTACTAGCGGGGGGGGTAATGAGCAGTTCTTC
CDR3: CASSLSTSGGGNEQFF
J: TRBJ2-1
V: TRBV27
D: TRBD2
size: few

DNA: TGTGCCAGCAGCCAAGTAGGCGGGGGAACTAATGAAAAACTGTTTTTT
CDR3: CASSQVGGGTNEKLFF
J: TRBJ1-4
V: TRBV14
D: .
size: .

DNA: TGTGCCAGCTCACCACCGGGCGGGGGGCGAGGACCCTACGAGCAGTACTTC
CDR3: CASSPPGGGRGPYEQYF
J: TRBJ2-7
V: TRBV18
D: TRBD2
size: .

DNA: TGTGCCAGCAGCAACCGGGACGGACTACGAGGGCAGTACTTC
CDR3: CASSNRDGLRGQYF
J: TRBJ2-7
V: TRBV6-6
D: .
size: .

DNA: TGTGCCAGCTCACCTTTCCCGACAGGGGACAATGAGCAGTTCTTC
CDR3: CASSPFPTGDNEQFF
J: TRBJ2-1
V: TRBV18
D: TRBD1
size: .

DNA: TGTGCCAGCTCACCACTAGGGGCGGACTACGAGCAGTACTTC
CDR3: CASSPLGADYEQYF
J: TRBJ2-7
V: TRBV18
D: .
size: .

DNA: TGTGCCAGCAGTCAGAACACTGAAGCTTTCTTT
CDR3: CASSQNTEAFF
J: TRBJ1-1
V: TRBV12-3/TRBV12-4
D: .
size: .

DNA: TGTGCCAGCAGCCTTATGAGGGGGGAGACCCAGTACTTC
CDR3: CASSLMRGETQYF
J: TRBJ2-5
V: TRBV6-5
D: .
size: .

DNA: TGTGCCAGCAGCGTCGGACAGTCCTATGGCTACACCTTC
CDR3: CASSVGQSYGYTF
J: TRBJ1-2
V: TRBV9
D: .
size: .

DNA: TGTGCCAGCAGCGTAGCCACAGGGTCCCAGGGGAATGAGCAGTTCTTC
CDR3: CASSVATGSQGNEQFF
J: TRBJ2-1
V: TRBV9
D: .
size: .

DNA: TGTGCCAGCAGCGTTCTGGGGAGCTCTGGAAACACCATATATTTT
CDR3: CASSVLGSSGNTIYF
J: TRBJ1-3
V: TRBV9
D: .
size: .

DNA: TGTGCCAGCAGCCAGTGGGGCAGGGCTTCCTGGGAGACCCAGTACTTC
CDR3: CASSQWGRASWETQYF
J: TRBJ2-5
V: TRBV3-1/TRBV3-2
D: .
size: .

DNA: TGTGCCAGCAGCTTATCTAGCGGGGAATACAATGAGCAGTTCTTC
CDR3: CASSLSSGEYNEQFF
J: TRBJ2-1
V: TRBV7-3
D: TRBD2
size: .

DNA: TGTGCCAGCAGCTTAGGGCCCCAGGGCTGGGATTCACCCCTCCACTTT
CDR3: CASSLGPQGWDSPLHF
J: TRBJ1-6
V: TRBV7-2
D: .
size: .

DNA: TGTGCCAGCAGTGCAAATCCCGGGACAGAACTGTTTTTT
CDR3: CASSANPGTELFF
J: TRBJ1-4
V: TRBV12-3/TRBV12-4
D: TRBD1
size: .

DNA: TGTGCCAGCTCCCCGACTAGCGGGCCCTGGTATGAGCAGTTCTTC
CDR3: CASSPTSGPWYEQFF
J: TRBJ2-1
V: TRBV18
D: TRBD2
size: .

DNA: TGCGCCAGCAGCCAGGGGACAGGGACCCTTACCTCGACCACCGGGGAGCTGTTTTTT
CDR3: CASSQGTGTLTSTTGELFF
J: TRBJ2-2
V: TRBV5-1
D: TRBD1
size: .

DNA: TGTGCCAGCAGCTTAGATCCAGGGGGCTACGAGCAGTACTTC
CDR3: CASSLDPGGYEQYF
J: TRBJ2-7
V: TRBV7-9
D: TRBD1
size: once

DNA: TGTGCCAGCTCACCACAGGCGGACTCTGGAAACACCATATATTTT
CDR3: CASSPQADSGNTIYF
J: TRBJ1-3
V: TRBV18
D: .
size: .

DNA: TGTGCCAGCAGCTTAACGCCGGGGTCCTACGAGCAGTACTTC
CDR3: CASSLTPGSYEQYF
J: TRBJ2-7
V: TRBV7-3
D: .
size: .